Listed below are T cell receptor beta chains from one sample, sequenced in a study of blood T cell repertoires in COVID-19. Profiling relied on immunoSEQ multiplex PCR, and the TCRdb table lists in-frame clones only, not all of them. The sample shows some 140,000 clones, just over 75% of them seen only once. The sequenced sample was peripheral blood. All receptors derive from a human donor in a cohort sampled during active COVID-19. CDR3s include the opening cysteine and the closing phenylalanine or tryptophan. D genes are given only for firm matches. Size is omitted from some rows. Given values are once, few, many or a class for expanded clones.

>NA|TRBV19|TRBJ2-1|NA
TGTGCCAGTAGTATAGTATACTCGAGCTCCTACAATGAGCAGTTCTTC
CASSIVYSSSYNEQFF
>NA|TRBV4-2|TRBJ2-7|NA
TGTGCCAGCAGCCAAGCGGGATTCTACGAGCAGTACTTC
CASSQAGFYEQYF
>NA|TRBV5-8|TRBJ1-2|NA
TGTGCCAGCAGCTTGGGAGGACGGCGGGGAGGCTACACCTTC
CASSLGGRRGGYTF
>TRBD1|TRBV11-3|TRBJ1-1|few
TGTGCCAGCAGCTTAGAGACAGGGGTAGCTTTCTTT
CASSLETGVAFF
>NA|TRBV2|TRBJ1-2|NA
TGTGCCAGCAGTGAAGTAGACTATGGCTACACCTTC
CASSEVDYGYTF
>NA|TRBV3-1/TRBV3-2|TRBJ1-1|NA
TGTGCCAGCAGCCAAGACTTACAGGGCACTGAAGCTTTCTTT
CASSQDLQGTEAFF
>NA|TRBV9|TRBJ2-2|few
TGTGCCAGCACGGCGGGGAACACCGGGGAGCTGTTTTTT
CASTAGNTGELFF
>NA|TRBV6-4|TRBJ1-1|NA
TGTGCCAGCAGTGATGAGTCGAACACTGAAGCTTTCTTT
CASSDESNTEAFF
>NA|TRBV19|TRBJ1-2|NA
TGTGCCATTGCCCCGGACACCTTGAGAAACTATGGCTACACCTTC
CAIAPDTLRNYGYTF
>NA|TRBV6-5|TRBJ1-3|NA
TGTGCCAGCGTTCGCGTGGGGGGCTCTGGAAACACCATATATTTT
CASVRVGGSGNTIYF
>TRBD2|TRBV6-6|TRBJ2-2|NA
TGTGCCAGCAGAGCGGGGGGCCCCCCCCACACCGGGGAGCTGTTTTTT
CASRAGGPPHTGELFF
>NA|TRBV5-1|TRBJ1-6|few
TGCGCCAGCAGCTTGGCAGGGCAGGGAAGCTCCTATAATTCACCCCTCCACTTT
CASSLAGQGSSYNSPLHF
>NA|TRBV6-5|TRBJ2-7|NA
TGTGCCAGCAGCCTCGCCGGAGGGGACGCCTACGAGCAGTACTTC
CASSLAGGDAYEQYF
>TRBD1|TRBV10-2|TRBJ1-2|NA
TGCGCCAGCAGTGGGGACAGGGAACCTAACTATGGCTACACCTTC
CASSGDREPNYGYTF
>NA|TRBV11-3|TRBJ2-1|NA
TGTGCCAGCAGCTTCGGGTTCCCCAATGAGCAGTTCTTC
CASSFGFPNEQFF
>TRBD1|TRBV19|TRBJ2-3|NA
TGTGCCAGTAGTCCTGGACAGGGGGCGCAAGTCATGGATACGCAGTATTTT
CASSPGQGAQVMDTQYF
>NA|TRBV24-1|TRBJ2-7|NA
TGTGCCACCAGTGAGGCAGGACAAGGCTACGAGCAGTACTTC
CATSEAGQGYEQYF
>NA|TRBV18|TRBJ1-2|NA
TGTGCCAGCTCACCAGAGTTTTCATATGGCTACACCTTC
CASSPEFSYGYTF
>NA|TRBV9|TRBJ1-3|NA
TGTGCCAGCAGTTCTGGGCCTCGCTCTGGAAACACCATATATTTT
CASSSGPRSGNTIYF
>NA|TRBV6-5|TRBJ2-7|NA
TGTGCCAGCAGCCGTTTGACAGGACGAAACTACGAGCAGTACTTC
CASSRLTGRNYEQYF
>NA|TRBV27|TRBJ1-5|NA
TGTGCCAGCAGTTTAAGGGGATTTAGCAATCAGCCCCAGCATTTT
CASSLRGFSNQPQHF
>NA|TRBV3-1/TRBV3-2|TRBJ1-5|NA
TGTGCCAGCAGCCAAACAGACAATCAGCCCCAGCATTTT
CASSQTDNQPQHF
>NA|TRBV2|TRBJ2-5|NA
TGTGCCAGCAGGGAAGCCGGGTTGGAGACCCAGTACTTC
CASREAGLETQYF
>TRBD1|TRBV5-1|TRBJ1-2|NA
TGCGCCAGCAGCTTGGAGGGACAGGGGGCGCGGGGCTACACCTTC
CASSLEGQGARGYTF
>NA|TRBV10-3|TRBJ2-7|many
TGTGCCATCAGTGAACGCGGTTACGAGCAGTACTTC
CAISERGYEQYF
>TRBD1|TRBV6-1|TRBJ2-7|once
TGTGCCAGCAGTGAGAACAGGGGGTACGAGCAGTACTTC
CASSENRGYEQYF
>TRBD1|TRBV4-2|TRBJ1-4|NA
TGTGCCAGCAGCCAGGACCTACAGGGGGCGCGGGAAAAACTGTTTTTT
CASSQDLQGAREKLFF
>NA|TRBV5-1|TRBJ2-2|NA
TGCGCCAGCAGCACCGGGACACCGAACACCGGGGAGCTGTTTTTT
CASSTGTPNTGELFF
>TRBD1|TRBV5-1|TRBJ2-7|NA
TGCGCCAGCAGCTCAGGGGACAGATCCTACGAGCAGTACTTC
CASSSGDRSYEQYF
>NA|TRBV6-5|TRBJ2-3|NA
TGTGCCAGCAGTAGGGGTCTGGCAGATACGCAGTATTTT
CASSRGLADTQYF
>NA|TRBV25-1|TRBJ1-6|NA
TGTGCCAGCAGTGAATGGAGAAGGGGCCAGGGTTCACCCCTCCACTTT
CASSEWRRGQGSPLHF
>NA|TRBV4-1|TRBJ1-4|NA
TGCGCCAGCAGCCAGGCCCTCGTGGCTAATGAAAAACTGTTTTTT
CASSQALVANEKLFF
>TRBD1|TRBV5-5|TRBJ1-1|once
TGTGCCAGCCGGGAGACAGGGGGGACTGAAGCTTTCTTT
CASRETGGTEAFF
>TRBD1|TRBV19|TRBJ2-7|few
TGTGCCAGTAGTAACAGGGGCACCTACGAGCAGTACTTC
CASSNRGTYEQYF
>TRBD2|TRBV11-2|TRBJ2-3|NA
TGTGCCAGCAGCTTAGGGGGACTAGCGGGGGGCGCGCAGTATTTT
CASSLGGLAGGAQYF
>TRBD1|TRBV6-5|TRBJ2-7|NA
TGTGCCAGCAGTCCCCGGGGACAGGGTTACGAGCAGTACTTC
CASSPRGQGYEQYF
>TRBD1|TRBV6-5|TRBJ1-1|once
TGTGCCAGCAGTTACTCCAGGACAGGGACGTCAAAAGCTTTCTTT
CASSYSRTGTSKAFF
>NA|TRBV6-5|TRBJ1-2|NA
TGTGCCAGCAGCCGAACTGGAGGGGATCGTGGCTACACCTTC
CASSRTGGDRGYTF
>NA|TRBV12-3/TRBV12-4|TRBJ1-2|few
TGTGCCAGCAGGACGGGACTGAACTATGGCTACACCTTC
CASRTGLNYGYTF
>TRBD1|TRBV6-1|TRBJ1-6|NA
TGTGCCAGCAGTGAAAACAGGGGGAACTCACCCCTCCACTTT
CASSENRGNSPLHF
>NA|TRBV28|TRBJ1-2|NA
TGTGCCAGCACCCTTTCGGACAGTCTCCGAAGTGGCTACACCTTC
CASTLSDSLRSGYTF
>NA|TRBV18|TRBJ2-7|few
TGTGCCAGCTCACCGAGACAAGACTACGAGCAGTACTTC
CASSPRQDYEQYF
>NA|TRBV19|TRBJ1-3|NA
TGTGCCAGTACTACGGGGTCCTCTGGAAACACCATATATTTT
CASTTGSSGNTIYF
>NA|TRBV30|TRBJ1-2|NA
TGTGCCTGGAGTTCGGGGGGCGCGCTCGGCTACACCTTC
CAWSSGGALGYTF
>TRBD1|TRBV6-5|TRBJ1-2|NA
TGTGCCAGCAGTTCCCCGGGACAGGGAGGGTATGGCTACACCTTC
CASSSPGQGGYGYTF
>NA|TRBV19|TRBJ1-2|NA
TGTGCCAGTAGTACTATGGACAGCCTCTATGGCTACACCTTC
CASSTMDSLYGYTF
>TRBD1|TRBV7-2|TRBJ1-2|NA
TGTGCCAGCAGCTCGACAGGGAACTATGGCTACACCTTC
CASSSTGNYGYTF
>NA|TRBV5-4|TRBJ1-2|NA
TGTGCCAGCACCAAGAGGAGGGACGGTAATGGCTACACCTTC
CASTKRRDGNGYTF
>TRBD1|TRBV28|TRBJ1-2|NA
TGTGCCAGCAGTGGGGACAGAGACTATGGCTACACCTTC
CASSGDRDYGYTF
>TRBD2|TRBV10-2|TRBJ2-1|NA
TGCGCCAGCAGTGCAACACATAGCGGGGGGGACAACAATGAGCAGTTCTTC
CASSATHSGGDNNEQFF
>NA|TRBV13|TRBJ1-1|NA
TGTGCCAGCAGCTTCGCCGCTCAGGGAAGTAGAAGGAGGAACACTGAAGCTTTCTTT
CASSFAAQGSRRRNTEAFF
>NA|TRBV19|TRBJ1-5|NA
TGTGCCAGTAGTATAGATACAGGGCATAGCAATCAGCCCCAGCATTTT
CASSIDTGHSNQPQHF
>NA|TRBV7-8|TRBJ1-1|few
TGTGCCAGCAGCTTAGCGTCGGGGAACACTGAAGCTTTCTTT
CASSLASGNTEAFF
>TRBD2|TRBV7-8|TRBJ2-1|few
TGTGCCAGCAGCCCAGCGGCGGGGGGCCTTAACAATGAGCAGTTCTTC
CASSPAAGGLNNEQFF
>NA|TRBV28|TRBJ1-1|once
TGTGCCAGCAGTTTATGGGCACCCCGAGGGTTAGATGAAGCTTTCTTT
CASSLWAPRGLDEAFF
>TRBD1|TRBV18|TRBJ1-5|NA
TGTGCCAGCTCACCTCTGGCGCAGGGGGCTGGCGGCAATCAGCCCCAGCATTTT
CASSPLAQGAGGNQPQHF
>NA|TRBV27|TRBJ1-4|many
TGTGCCAGCAGTTTATCGGGAGGCGAGAATCTGTTTTTT
CASSLSGGENLFF
>TRBD2|TRBV5-5|TRBJ2-5|NA
TGTGCCAGCAGCTTACCCCCTTTGGGCGGGGGGAACCAAGAGACCCAGTACTTC
CASSLPPLGGGNQETQYF
>NA|TRBV27|TRBJ2-5|many
TGTGCCAGCAGCCCAGGGTCGGTCCAAGAGACCCAGTACTTC
CASSPGSVQETQYF
>TRBD2|TRBV7-2|TRBJ2-7|NA
TGTGCCAGCAGCTTCTTAGCGGGGGGTTACGAGCAGTACTTC
CASSFLAGGYEQYF